The present T cell receptor (beta chain) was sequenced within a study of shared clonotypes between healthy human individuals. Study-wide findings and caveats: Generation probabilities of non-shared clonotypes were lower (relative to those shared by all four donors).

V was shortened by 4 bases and J by 0 bases, with 6 bases between the two germline ends. Germline CDR1 reads MGHRA; CDR2 reads YSYEKL. CDR3 size: 14 residues. The naive CD8 subset, CD45RO-negative cells positively selected for CCR7, excluded terminally differentiated effector memory CD45RA+ cells. About this clone itself: What it binds is not known.

Produced via immunoSEQ multiplex PCR; TCRdb's table is partial and in-frame only. Here the sample spans around 560,000 clones, around 96% being singletons. The chain employs TRBV4-1 and TRBJ2-2, with D unresolved. This clonotype originated in a woman in her twenties or thirties in good health. Sequenced input: naive CD8+ T cells sorted from blood. The CDR3 region is CASSLSANTGELFF. The CDR3 nucleotides read TGCGCCAGCAGCCTTAGTGCGAACACCGGGGAGCTGTTTTTT.